This entry features one T cell receptor (beta chain) sequence. Germline lookup yields CDR1 SGHAT and CDR2 FQNNGV. Trimming took 3 bases from V and 2 from J; bases not matched to a gene: 1. The CDR3 is 14 amino acids. Method: immunoSEQ multiplex PCR; TCRdb's copy keeps in-frame clones and lacks some. The data hold 50,000 to 65,000 clones, with around 88% observed a single time. The sample originates from a study of OX40 agonist ivuxolimab in advanced cancers. About the study: Patients' therapy was ivuxolimab, an antibody that acts as an agonist of OX40 (CD134).

V gene TRBV11-2 combines with J gene TRBJ2-5; TRBD1 matches at 9 bases. This clonotype was sampled from an adult with an advanced solid tumor such as melanoma, head and neck, liver or kidney cancer. The sample consisted of CD4+ or CD8+ T cells sorted from blood, taken in a trial of the OX40 agonist ivuxolimab. The CDR3 spells CASSLDRGQETQYF. The CDR3 nucleotides read TGTGCCAGCAGCTTGGACAGGGGACAAGAGACCCAGTACTTC.